A single sample is the source of the 19 T cell receptor beta chains below, sequenced in a study of early T cells in non-severe SARS-CoV-2 infection. TCRdb re-called the 5' RACE reads through MiXCR, storing one row per CDR3 protein. The sample carries over 55,000 distinct CDR3 sequences, over 10% recorded once. The specimen comprised whole blood, sampled at baseline. These receptors all come from an adult who was a healthcare worker with PCR-confirmed SARS-CoV-2 infection or an uninfected control (not recorded which).

This sequence joins TRBV25-1 and TRBJ1-2; a possible D gene is TRBD1 (5 bases). CDR3 size: 13 residues. V was pared by 7 bases and J by 4 bases, with 13 bases between. Germline CDR1 MGHDK, CDR2 SYGVNS. CDR3 in DNA: TGTGCCAGCACCCCGGGGGGTGGCTATGGCTACACCTTC. Residues: CASTPGGGYGYTF.

This clonotype has at least ten counts. This chain uses TRBV11-2 with TRBJ2-1; weak D call: TRBD1 (5 bases). The CDR3 is 15 residues long. The V gene's germline CDR1 is SGHAT and CDR2 FQNNGV. V lost 0 bases to trimming and J lost 9 bases, with 15 bases between them. CDR3 sequence: CASSLDSGRAVEQFF. The CDR3 DNA follows: TGTGCCAGCAGCTTAGATTCTGGCAGGGCGGTTGAGCAGTTCTTC.

This clonotype has at least ten counts. J is TRBJ2-3 and V is TRBV7-2; the match to TRBD2 covers 8 bases. The V segment lost 10 bases and the J segment 3 bases; nucleotides outside the gene matches: 15. Germline CDR1 SGHTA, CDR2 FQGNSA. There are 16 residues in the CDR3. This CDR3 is CATDPSAGGGTDTQYF. The CDR3 DNA reads TGTGCCACCGACCCGTCGGCGGGGGGCGGGACAGATACGCAGTATTTT.

The rearrangement links TRBV18 to TRBJ2-2; D is ambiguous. Germline V gives CDR1 KGHSH, CDR2 LQKENI. CDR3 length: 15 residues. Deletions cut 7 bases from V and 0 bases from J, with 12 bases between. The chain's CDR3 is CASLAINSNTGELFF. Written as DNA, the CDR3 is TGTGCCAGCTTAGCCATCAATTCGAACACCGGGGAGCTGTTTTTT.

The rearrangement uses TRBV10-2 and TRBJ2-3; no clear D. V was clipped by 3 bases and J by 5 bases, with 15 bases between them. CDR1 and CDR2 from the germline V gene are WSHSY and SAAADI. The CDR3 contains 15 residues. The CDR3 bases are TGCGCCAGCAGTGACTCCAAAGGGTTCCTAGATACGCAGTATTTT. Translating it yields CASSDSKGFLDTQYF.

This clonotype was counted a few times. The V call is TRBV11-2, the J call TRBJ2-5, with unresolved D. V lost 3 bases and J 1 base, leaving 9 bases between the germline ends. This CDR3 has 14 amino acids. CDR1 is SGHAT, CDR2 FQNNGV, per germline. The CDR3 DNA is TGTGCCAGCAGCTTTTGGGGTTCCCAAGAGACCCAGTACTTC. Its translation is CASSFWGSQETQYF.

This clonotype turned up a few times. The chain is built from TRBV15 and TRBJ1-4, with TRBD1 matching over 8 bases. This CDR3 comprises 15 residues. The V and J ends lost 9 bases and 0 bases, in that order; junction bases with no gene match: 6. The germline gives CDR1 LNHNV, CDR2 YYDKDF (reference sequence). This CDR3 is CATKTGDATNEKLFF. The DNA of the CDR3 is TGTGCCACTAAGACAGGGGATGCAACTAATGAAAAACTGTTTTTT.

This clonotype has a count of ten or more. The chain carries TRBV7-6 and TRBJ2-7; 9 bases fit TRBD2. Germline lookup yields CDR1 SGHVS and CDR2 FNYEAQ. V shed 4 bases and J 3 bases; nucleotides not matched to a gene: 4. CDR3 size: 14 residues. The CDR3 nucleotides read TGTGCCAGCAGCTCTGGGACTAGCAGCTACGAGCAGTACTTC. Translation gives CASSSGTSSYEQYF. The full variable domain, completed using reference TRBV7-6 and TRBJ2-7, is GAGVSQSPRYKVTKRGQDVALRCDPISGHVSLYWYRQALGQGPEFLTYFNYEAQQDKSGLPNDRFSAERPEGSISTLTIQRTEQRDSAMYRCASSSGTSSYEQYFGPGTRLTVT.

This clonotype was counted between two and nine times. The chain employs TRBV7-6 and TRBJ1-5; maybe TRBD1 (5 bases). The germline gives CDR1 SGHVS, CDR2 FNYEAQ. The CDR3 length is 13 residues. V lost 3 bases, J lost 5 bases, and 8 bases lay in between. CDR3 sequence (DNA): TGTGCCAGCAGCTTTACGGGGGATCAGCCCCAGCATTTT. It codes for CASSFTGDQPQHF.

V gene TRBV19 combines with J gene TRBJ2-1; a possible D gene is TRBD1 (6 bases). The CDR3 loop spans 13 amino acids. V lost 7 bases and J 9 bases, leaving 16 bases between the germline ends. Germline CDR1 is LNHDA and CDR2 is SQIVND (reference sequence). The CDR3: CASTGQGFREQFF. The CDR3 DNA sequence: TGTGCCAGTACCGGGCAGGGGTTCCGTGAGCAGTTCTTC.

The chain carries TRBV11-2 and TRBJ2-1; 11 positions agree with TRBD2. Germline V CDR1 and CDR2: SGHAT, FQNNGV. The CDR3 covers 14 residues. The V and J ends lost 1 base and 9 bases, in that order; junction bases with no gene match: 2. CDR3 nucleotides: TGTGCCAGCAGCTTAGCCGGACTAGCGGGTGAGCAGTTCTTC. Its protein product is CASSLAGLAGEQFF. The whole variable domain, filled in from reference TRBV11-2 and TRBJ2-1, reads EAGVAQSPRYKIIEKRQSVAFWCNPISGHATLYWYQQILGQGPKLLIQFQNNGVVDDSQLPKDRFSAERLKGVDSTLKIQPAKLEDSAVYLCASSLAGLAGEQFFGPGTRLTVL.

V and J are TRBV5-4 and TRBJ2-5, with D maybe TRBD2 (6 bases). The V end lost 7 bases, the J end lost 3 bases, and 13 bases lay between the germline ends. Germline V CDR1 and CDR2: SGHNT, YYREEE (reference sequence). There are 13 residues in the CDR3. In DNA, the CDR3 is TGTGCCAGCGGGGTGCGGGGCGAAGAGACCCAGTACTTC. Translated, it gives CASGVRGEETQYF.

This clonotype was counted only a few times. The J gene is TRBJ2-7, the V gene TRBV7-8; D is perhaps TRBD1 or TRBD2 (5 bases each). Trimming left V 1 base short and J 5 bases short, with 12 bases between. The length of the CDR3 is 14 residues. Germline V lookup: CDR1 SGHVS, CDR2 FQNEAQ. In DNA, the CDR3 is TGTGCCAGCAGCTTAGATCTGGGGGACGACGAGCAGTACTTC. It encodes CASSLDLGDDEQYF.

This clonotype has only a few counts. This chain connects TRBV11-2 to TRBJ2-2; 8 bases are shared with TRBD1. The germline V gene has CDR1 SGHAT and CDR2 FQNNGV. V shed 5 bases and J 2 bases; nucleotides not matched to a gene: 4. There are 15 residues in the CDR3. The CDR3 loop reads CASSRTGGNTGELFF. CDR3 DNA sequence: TGTGCCAGCAGCCGCACAGGGGGAAACACCGGGGAGCTGTTTTTT.

This clonotype was seen many times. The rearrangement joins TRBV3-1 to TRBJ2-4; a possible D gene is TRBD2 (5 bases). V was clipped by 8 bases and J by 0 bases, with 11 bases between them. The CDR3 length is 14 residues. CDR1 LGHDT and CDR2 YNNKEL come from the germline V gene (reference sequence). DNA of the CDR3: TGTGCCAGCTCGGACTTCCTAGCCAAAAACATTCAGTACTTC. It yields the protein CASSDFLAKNIQYF.

This rearrangement joins TRBV18 to TRBJ1-1; TRBD1 aligns across 7 bases. After removal of 6 bases from V and 5 bases from J, the junction contained 9 bases not matched to a gene. CDR1 is KGHSH, CDR2 LQKENI, per germline. The CDR3 runs 14 residues. In nucleotides, the CDR3 is TGTGCCAGCTCGCGAGGGGGCGCTGGGACTGAAGCTTTCTTT. It is translated as CASSRGGAGTEAFF.

J is TRBJ2-7 and V is TRBV6-5, with TRBD1 identical over 10 bases. Germline CDR1 is MNHEY and CDR2 is SVGAGI. The CDR3 contains 16 residues. V lost 8 bases, J lost 3 bases, and 13 bases stayed unmatched. The CDR3 DNA reads TGTGCCAGCGGTTCCGGGACAGGGGCGTTGATCTACGAGCAGTACTTC. Translation: CASGSGTGALIYEQYF.

The rearrangement joins TRBV10-2 to TRBJ1-1; D gene ambiguous. Trimming stripped 3 bases from V and 1 base from J, with 9 bases between. The V gene's germline CDR1 is WSHSY and CDR2 SAAADI. The CDR3 is made up of 14 amino acids. The CDR3 is CASSESGQNTEAFF. CDR3 nucleotide sequence: TGCGCCAGCAGTGAATCGGGTCAGAACACTGAAGCTTTCTTT.

In this sample, this clonotype turned up many times. The V gene is TRBV29-1, the J gene TRBJ2-5, with D perhaps TRBD1 or TRBD2 (5 bases each). This CDR3 region has 13 residues. CDR1 is SQVTM and CDR2 is ANQGSEA in the germline V gene. V lost 7 bases, J lost 0 bases, and 12 bases lay in between. DNA of the CDR3: TGCAGCGGTACTAGAGGGGACCAAGAGACCCAGTACTTC. Its protein product is CSGTRGDQETQYF.